The 23 T cell receptor beta chains listed next were all sequenced from one sample in a study of cytomegalovirus exposure and HLA in healthy donors. A multiplex PCR was run with 60 Vbeta primers and 13 Jbeta primers. Assay used: immunoSEQ multiplex PCR; TCRdb lists only in-frame clones, some missing. The listing contains under 250,000 clones. The sequenced material came from PBMCs. The receptor set was obtained from a girl aged 2-15 years in good health and CMV-seropositive.

This chain uses TRBV10-1 with TRBJ2-3; 13 bases line up with TRBD2. Germline CDR1 WNHNN, CDR2 SYGVQD (reference sequence). The CDR3 is 14 amino acids. Unmatched junction bases numbered 4, after V lost 6 bases and J lost 7 bases. Written as DNA, the CDR3 is TGCGCCAGCAGCACTAGCGGGAGGGCCAATACGCAGTATTTT. As protein: CASSTSGRANTQYF.

V and J are TRBV28 and TRBJ2-4; 8 bases align to TRBD2. V trimming: 0 bases; J trimming: 5 bases; junction bases outside the gene matches: 0. This CDR3 has 14 amino acids. Germline CDR1 reads MDHEN; CDR2 reads SYDVKM. The DNA for the CDR3 is TGTGCCAGCAGTTTATGCGGGAGGGAAAACATTCAGTACTTC. Translating gives CASSLCGRENIQYF.

The rearrangement joins TRBV28 to TRBJ2-7, with D unclear. The CDR3 contains 12 residues. Trimming removed 6 bases at V and 7 bases at J, with 13 bases between. The germline V gene encodes CDR1 MDHEN and CDR2 SYDVKM. CDR3 bases: TGTGCCAGCAGCCCCTCCCCCCGGGAGCAGTACTTC. This sequence encodes CASSPSPREQYF.

The chain is built from TRBV25-1 and TRBJ1-5; D unclear. Germline CDR1 MGHDK, CDR2 SYGVNS. Between the trimmed V and J ends, which lost 1 base and 0 bases, there was a span of 10 bases. The CDR3 extends over 16 amino acids. CDR3 sequence: CASSESPRTSNQPQHF. The CDR3 DNA sequence: TGTGCCAGCAGTGAATCCCCCAGAACTAGCAATCAGCCCCAGCATTTT. Combining the CDR3 with reference TRBV25-1 and TRBJ1-5 gives the whole variable domain EADIYQTPRYLVIGTGKKITLECSQTMGHDKMYWYQQDPGMELHLIHYSYGVNSTEKGDLSSESTVSRIRTEHFPLTLESARPSHTSQYLCASSESPRTSNQPQHFGDGTRLSIL.

The genes are TRBV28 and TRBJ1-5, with TRBD1 as a possible D gene (5 bases). V lost 1 base, J lost 11 bases, and 9 bases lay in between. This CDR3 has 12 residues. Per the germline V gene, CDR1 is MDHEN and CDR2 is SYDVKM. Here the CDR3 DNA reads TGTGCCAGCAGTTTATCAGCCAGGGCCCAGCATTTT. Amino acid sequence: CASSLSARAQHF.

The V gene is TRBV2, the J gene TRBJ2-2; no definite D call. The V end lost 4 bases, the J end lost 5 bases, and 8 bases lay between the germline ends. From germline, CDR1 is SNHLY and CDR2 FYNNEI. The CDR3 loop spans 13 amino acids. The CDR3 here is CASSAVRTGELFF. The CDR3 DNA is TGTGCCAGCAGTGCAGTCAGGACCGGGGAGCTGTTTTTT.

V is TRBV28 and J is TRBJ2-1; 9 bases fit TRBD1. The trim removed 6 bases at V and 4 bases at J, leaving 7 bases unmatched. This CDR3 has 15 amino acids. Germline values: CDR1 MDHEN, CDR2 SYDVKM. CDR3 DNA: TGTGCCAGCAGACCCGACAGGGGGATTTACAATGAGCAGTTCTTC. Encoded protein: CASRPDRGIYNEQFF.

This chain uses TRBV2 with TRBJ2-3; TRBD2 matches 11 bases. The CDR3 length is 14 residues. The germline V gene encodes CDR1 SNHLY and CDR2 FYNNEI. V lost 6 bases, J lost 7 bases, and 6 bases stayed unmatched. In DNA, the CDR3 is TGTGCCAGCAGGACGGGGACTAGCGGTTATACGCAGTATTTT. This encodes CASRTGTSGYTQYF. Variable domain in full (rest from reference TRBV2 and TRBJ2-3): EPEVTQTPSHQVTQMGQEVILRCVPISNHLYFYWYRQILGQKVEFLVSFYNNEISEKSEIFDDQFSVERPDGSNFTLKIRSTKLEDSAMYFCASRTGTSGYTQYFGPGTRLTVL.

The chain links TRBV7-3 to TRBJ1-1; weak D call: TRBD1 (6 bases). The ends were cut back, 5 bases at V and 3 bases at J, with 19 bases in the middle. Germline V lookup: CDR1 SGHTA, CDR2 FQGTGA. CDR3 length equals 16 residues. CDR3 residues: CASSDHLQGPYTEAFF. In DNA, the CDR3 is TGTGCCAGCAGCGATCACTTACAGGGCCCGTACACTGAAGCTTTCTTT.

The chain is built from TRBV19 and TRBJ1-2; D possibly corresponds to TRBD1 (5 bases). Deletions cut 6 bases from V and 2 bases from J, with 10 bases between. CDR3 length: 13 amino acids. Germline V gives CDR1 LNHDA, CDR2 SQIVND (reference sequence). CDR3 coding DNA: TGTGCCAGTAGAGGGGCTTGGAACTATGGCTACACCTTC. This gives the protein CASRGAWNYGYTF. The entire variable domain, with the rest obtained from reference TRBV19 and TRBJ1-2, is as follows: DGGITQSPKYLFRKEGQNVTLSCEQNLNHDAMYWYRQDPGQGLRLIYYSQIVNDFQKGDIAEGYSVSREKKESFPLTVTSAQKNPTAFYLCASRGAWNYGYTFGSGTRLTVV.

V usage is TRBV19 and J usage is TRBJ2-2; 7 nucleotides line up with TRBD2. The V gene end was trimmed by 7 bases and the J gene end by 7 bases; junction bases not matched to a gene: 12. Germline V CDR1 and CDR2: LNHDA, SQIVND (reference sequence). The CDR3 has 15 residues. CDR3 loop: CASTVEGGPNGELFF. The CDR3 bases are TGTGCCAGTACGGTCGAGGGAGGGCCTAACGGGGAGCTGTTTTTT.

V usage is TRBV16 and J usage is TRBJ1-2; D is unresolved. Trimming pared 2 bases from V and 4 bases from J, leaving 8 bases between. This CDR3 region has 13 residues. Germline V lookup: CDR1 KGHSY, CDR2 FQNENV. Here the CDR3 reads CASSQGLAYGYTF. The CDR3 DNA sequence: TGTGCCAGCAGCCAAGGGCTTGCCTATGGCTACACCTTC. Full variable domain (missing parts from reference TRBV16 and TRBJ1-2): GEEVAQTPKHLVRGEGQKAKLYCAPIKGHSYVFWYQQVLKNEFKFLISFQNENVFDETGMPKERFSAKCLPNSPCSLEIQATKLEDSAVYFCASSQGLAYGYTFGSGTRLTVV.

The chain recombines TRBV18 with TRBJ2-1; 7 bases map to TRBD2. The CDR3 covers 18 residues. CDR1 and CDR2 (germline): KGHSH, LQKENI. Germline trimming cut 2 bases from V and 3 bases from J; bases unmatched to any gene: 13. CDR3: CASSPIRTSGGLYNEQFF. CDR3 in DNA: TGTGCCAGCTCACCAATTCGGACTAGTGGGGGACTCTACAATGAGCAGTTCTTC.

The V gene is TRBV30, the J gene TRBJ2-7; D perhaps matches TRBD2 (6 bases). The CDR3 is 15 residues long. With 0 bases removed from V and 3 bases from J, the gap between germline ends came to 15 bases. From germline, CDR1 is GTSNPN and CDR2 SVGIG (reference sequence). The CDR3 loop is CAWSVGGTRFYEQYF. The CDR3 nucleotides read TGTGCCTGGAGTGTAGGCGGGACGCGCTTCTACGAGCAGTACTTC.

The rearrangement links TRBV19 to TRBJ1-5; D gene uncertain. Deletions cut 6 bases from V and 3 bases from J, with 6 bases between. The CDR3 loop spans 12 amino acids. Germline CDR1 reads LNHDA; CDR2 reads SQIVND (reference sequence). The chain's CDR3 is CASRAINQPQHF. CDR3 nucleotide sequence: TGTGCCAGTAGGGCCATCAATCAGCCCCAGCATTTT.

The chain recombines TRBV7-3 with TRBJ2-1, with TRBD1 matching 9 bases. The CDR3 is made up of 15 amino acids. Germline V lookup: CDR1 SGHTA, CDR2 FQGTGA. Losses at the gene ends were 6 bases for V and 8 bases for J; bases not matched to a gene: 11. CDR3 coding DNA: TGTGCCAGCAGTTCGGGACAGGGCTTTCATTATGAGCAGTTCTTC. Translated, it gives CASSSGQGFHYEQFF.

The CDR3 DNA reads as TGTGCCAGCAGCCTACAGGCTGTGAGCTATGGCTACACCTTC. It codes for CASSLQAVSYGYTF. The V call is TRBV6-5, the J call TRBJ1-2; weak D call: TRBD1 (5 bases). The CDR3 extends over 14 amino acids. The germline CDR1 and CDR2 sequences are MNHEY and SVGAGI. With 6 bases removed from V and 4 bases from J, the gap between germline ends came to 15 bases.

V gene TRBV28 combines with J gene TRBJ1-1; 8 positions match TRBD1. CDR3 length equals 14 residues. With 5 bases clipped from V and 4 bases from J, the junction kept 6 bases outside the gene matches. Germline V CDR1 and CDR2: MDHEN, SYDVKM. The CDR3 DNA reads TGTGCCAGCAGTCCAGGGGGCAGGGGCACTGAAGCTTTCTTT. Protein: CASSPGGRGTEAFF.

This chain joins TRBV4-2 and TRBJ2-1; D perhaps matches TRBD2 (6 bases). This CDR3 is 18 amino acids long. In germline, CDR1 is LGHNA, CDR2 YNFKEQ. The V end lost 0 bases, the J end lost 5 bases, and 20 bases lay between the germline ends. The CDR3 loop reads CASSQEITAGQRNNEQFF. The DNA for the CDR3 is TGTGCCAGCAGCCAAGAGATAACAGCGGGCCAAAGGAACAATGAGCAGTTCTTC.

The V gene is TRBV7-8, the J gene TRBJ1-2; no reliable D call. Between the trimmed V and J ends, which lost 4 bases and 0 bases, there was a span of 12 bases. CDR1 and CDR2 from the germline V gene are SGHVS and FQNEAQ. The CDR3 is made up of 15 amino acids. The chain's CDR3 is CASSSEVIPNYGYTF. The CDR3 region has the DNA TGTGCCAGCAGCTCAGAGGTCATACCTAACTATGGCTACACCTTC.

The chain couples TRBV20-1 to TRBJ2-3; D gene unclear. Trimming left V 5 bases short and J 3 bases short, with 6 bases between. Germline V lookup: CDR1 DFQATT, CDR2 SNEGSKA (reference sequence). The CDR3 runs 11 residues. The CDR3 nucleotides read TGCAGTGCTCTCAGGACAGATACGCAGTATTTT. Protein sequence: CSALRTDTQYF.

The chain carries TRBV28 and TRBJ2-5; TRBD2 matches 11 bases. This CDR3 has 14 amino acids. Trimming took 10 bases from V and 4 from J; bases not matched to a gene: 8. Germline assignment: CDR1 MDHEN and CDR2 SYDVKM. The DNA for the CDR3 is TGTGCCACCACTAGCGGGAGATTCGGAGAGACCCAGTACTTC. Amino acid sequence: CATTSGRFGETQYF.

The chain links TRBV27 to TRBJ1-1, with D possibly matching TRBD1 (6 bases). The ends were cut back, 7 bases at V and 4 bases at J, with 22 bases in the middle. The germline V gene has CDR1 MNHEY and CDR2 SMNVEV (reference sequence). The CDR3 loop spans 16 amino acids. CDR3 coding DNA: TGTGCCAGCACGAGAGGAATAAGGACAGCGGCCACTGAAGCTTTCTTT. The encoded protein is CASTRGIRTAATEAFF.